Listed below are T cell receptor beta chains from one sample, sequenced in a study of CD4 T cells in relation to SARS-CoV-2 and coronaviruses. The data were produced by immunoSEQ multiplex PCR, yet TCRdb's version contains in-frame clones alone and is incomplete. The top ten clones hold about 10% of a sample with approximately 20,000 clones, about 80% of them seen once. These receptors' antigens are unknown. Source material: CD4+ T cells from PBMCs, cultured in vitro. The source is a human donor in good health. CDR3s include the opening cysteine and the closing phenylalanine or tryptophan. A D gene is named only where the DNA matches it firmly. The size of a clone is reported for some rows only, either as once, few or many, or as a class for expanded clones.

d_call	clone_size	v_call	j_call	cdr3_aa	cdr3_nt
TRBD2	few	TRBV7-9	TRBJ2-7	CASSPWGGEQYF	TGTGCCAGCAGCCCCTGGGGGGGCGAGCAGTACTTC
TRBD2	.	TRBV7-6	TRBJ2-2	CASSLVSGATGELFF	TGTGCCAGCAGCTTAGTTAGCGGGGCCACCGGGGAGCTGTTTTTT
TRBD2	.	TRBV7-3	TRBJ2-3	CASSLGASGRTDTQYF	TGTGCCAGCAGCTTAGGGGCTAGCGGGAGGACAGATACGCAGTATTTT
TRBD2	.	TRBV7-7	TRBJ2-5	CASSPSGGKTQYF	TGTGCCAGCAGCCCTAGCGGGGGCAAGACCCAGTACTTC
TRBD1	few	TRBV27	TRBJ1-4	CASSRTDRGEEKLFF	TGTGCCAGCAGTCGAACCGACAGGGGAGAAGAAAAACTGTTTTTT
TRBD2	.	TRBV11-2	TRBJ2-5	CASTIGSGGGSETQYF	TGTGCCAGCACCATAGGGAGCGGGGGGGGGTCAGAGACCCAGTACTTC
.	.	TRBV7-3	TRBJ2-1	CASSLLGPYNEQFF	TGTGCCAGCAGCTTACTTGGGCCCTACAATGAGCAGTTCTTC
.	.	TRBV7-8	TRBJ2-5	CASSLALGSEETQYF	TGTGCCAGCAGCTTAGCGCTTGGCAGTGAAGAGACCCAGTACTTC
.	.	TRBV19	TRBJ2-1	CASSIRPSNEQFF	TGTGCCAGTAGTATTCGGCCGAGCAATGAGCAGTTCTTC
.	.	TRBV3-1/TRBV3-2	TRBJ1-5	CASSLGASGNQPQHF	TGTGCCAGCAGCCTTGGGGCCTCAGGCAATCAGCCCCAGCATTTT
TRBD1	.	TRBV2	TRBJ2-1	CASAPDRGQHGQFF	TGTGCCAGCGCCCCGGACAGGGGGCAACACGGGCAGTTCTTC
.	.	TRBV18	TRBJ1-2	CASSPSETVYGYTF	TGTGCCAGCTCACCATCTGAGACAGTCTATGGCTACACCTTC
.	.	TRBV7-9	TRBJ2-2	CACPLGPLNTGELFF	TGTGCCTGCCCCCTCGGGCCCCTCAACACCGGGGAGCTGTTTTTT
TRBD2	.	TRBV6-2/TRBV6-3	TRBJ2-2	CASSPGTSGWTGELFF	TGTGCCAGCAGTCCCGGGACTAGCGGTTGGACCGGGGAGCTGTTTTTT
.	.	TRBV7-6	TRBJ1-4	CASSRTMGSRGEKLFF	TGTGCCAGCAGCCGTACTATGGGATCCCGGGGGGAAAAACTGTTTTTT
TRBD1	.	TRBV5-5	TRBJ2-3	CASSFGQGGADTQYF	TGTGCCAGCAGCTTTGGACAGGGGGGCGCAGATACGCAGTATTTT
.	.	TRBV6-5	TRBJ1-5	CASSYRREGRPQHF	TGTGCCAGCAGTTACCGGCGGGAGGGCCGGCCCCAGCATTTT
.	.	TRBV5-1	TRBJ2-1	CASSLELVYNEQFF	TGCGCCAGCAGCTTGGAGCTAGTTTACAATGAGCAGTTCTTC
TRBD2	.	TRBV4-3	TRBJ2-1	CASSQRSLGLAGWNEQFF	TGCGCCAGCAGCCAGCGATCCCTGGGACTAGCGGGATGGAATGAGCAGTTCTTC
.	.	TRBV7-9	TRBJ2-3	CASSLGTLDTQYF	TGTGCCAGCAGCTTAGGTACTTTAGATACGCAGTATTTT
TRBD1	.	TRBV27	TRBJ2-7	CASRIPGGSEQYF	TGTGCCAGCCGTATCCCAGGGGGCAGCGAGCAGTACTTC
TRBD2	.	TRBV6-6	TRBJ2-7	CASSLTSGRRLSYEQYF	TGTGCCAGCAGTCTGACTAGCGGGAGGCGTCTTTCCTACGAGCAGTACTTC
.	.	TRBV18	TRBJ2-1	CASSPRGPNEQFF	TGTGCCAGCTCACCACGCGGGCCAAATGAGCAGTTCTTC
TRBD1	.	TRBV18	TRBJ2-7	CASSLGTGVRVPYEQYF	TGTGCCAGCTCACTCGGAACAGGGGTACGGGTCCCCTACGAGCAGTACTTC
TRBD1	.	TRBV28	TRBJ2-7	CASSLSDRGAYEQYF	TGTGCCAGCAGTTTATCGGACAGGGGAGCTTACGAGCAGTACTTC
.	once	TRBV7-2	TRBJ2-7	CASSQRRQRSEQYF	TGTGCCAGCAGCCAGCGGAGACAGCGATCCGAGCAGTACTTC
.	.	TRBV2	TRBJ2-7	CASSHSAGEQYF	TGTGCCAGCAGTCACAGCGCCGGGGAGCAGTACTTC
.	.	TRBV7-3	TRBJ2-1	CASSSSSGSYNEQFF	TGTGCCAGCAGCTCGTCTAGTGGCTCCTACAATGAGCAGTTCTTC
.	.	TRBV7-8	TRBJ2-3	CASRGTSTDTQYF	TGTGCCAGCAGGGGGACTAGCACAGATACGCAGTATTTT
.	.	TRBV9	TRBJ2-5	CASSVGQPQETQYF	TGTGCCAGCAGCGTAGGTCAACCCCAGGAGACCCAGTACTTC
.	.	TRBV18	TRBJ1-2	CASSPLTQQNGYTF	TGTGCCAGCTCACCACTTACACAGCAAAATGGCTACACCTTC
TRBD2	.	TRBV30	TRBJ2-3	CAWSVAGGSLNTQYF	TGTGCCTGGAGTGTAGCGGGAGGGTCCTTAAATACGCAGTATTTT
.	.	TRBV30	TRBJ2-1	CAWKGWGGEQFF	TGTGCCTGGAAGGGATGGGGCGGGGAGCAGTTCTTC
.	.	TRBV9	TRBJ2-7	CASSVNPQGRYEQYF	TGTGCCAGCAGCGTAAATCCCCAGGGGAGATACGAGCAGTACTTC
.	.	TRBV20-1	TRBJ1-2	CSASTANYGYTF	TGCAGTGCTAGTACGGCTAACTATGGCTACACCTTC
.	.	TRBV7-2	TRBJ2-3	CASSLSVGSTDTQYF	TGTGCCAGCAGCCTTAGTGTCGGTAGCACAGATACGCAGTATTTT
TRBD2	.	TRBV19	TRBJ2-7	CASSPVSGTGGEQYF	TGTGCCAGTAGCCCCGTGAGCGGGACCGGTGGAGAGCAGTACTTC
TRBD1	.	TRBV6-5	TRBJ2-7	CASSYDGTGREQYF	TGTGCCAGCAGTTACGACGGGACAGGGCGCGAGCAGTACTTC
.	.	TRBV14	TRBJ1-1	CASSQQTSNTEAFF	TGTGCCAGCAGCCAACAGACATCGAACACTGAAGCTTTCTTT
.	.	TRBV19	TRBJ2-1	CASSMGLTGLYNEQFF	TGTGCCAGTAGTATGGGGCTCACAGGCCTGTACAATGAGCAGTTCTTC
.	.	TRBV7-9	TRBJ2-7	CASSFYGQGNSYEQYF	TGTGCCAGCAGCTTCTACGGTCAGGGGAACTCCTACGAGCAGTACTTC
TRBD1	.	TRBV5-4	TRBJ1-4	CASSRQGMANEKLFF	TGTGCCAGCAGTCGACAGGGGATGGCTAATGAAAAACTGTTTTTT
.	.	TRBV7-2	TRBJ2-1	CASRPTSLSSYNEQFF	TGTGCCAGCAGGCCAACTAGCCTTAGCTCCTACAATGAGCAGTTCTTC
TRBD1	.	TRBV12-3/TRBV12-4	TRBJ1-2	CASSLGQGYGYTF	TGTGCCAGCAGTTTGGGACAGGGCTATGGCTACACCTTC
.	.	TRBV2	TRBJ2-2	CASRKVANTGELFF	TGTGCCAGCAGGAAAGTCGCGAACACCGGGGAGCTGTTTTTT
.	.	TRBV11-3	TRBJ2-1	CASSLAGVTYNEQFF	TGTGCCAGCAGCTTAGCGGGAGTGACCTACAATGAGCAGTTCTTC
.	.	TRBV19	TRBJ1-1	CASSYLRTVNTEAFF	TGTGCCAGTAGCTACCTCCGGACAGTGAACACTGAAGCTTTCTTT
.	.	TRBV3-1/TRBV3-2	TRBJ1-3	CASTSQRGNTIYF	TGTGCCAGCACTTCGCAGAGAGGAAACACCATATATTTT
TRBD2	once	TRBV4-2	TRBJ2-3	CASSQGRLAPPFTQYF	TGTGCCAGCAGCCAAGGTCGACTAGCTCCTCCTTTTACGCAGTATTTT
TRBD1	.	TRBV5-4	TRBJ1-2	CASTPREGADGYTF	TGTGCCAGCACCCCACGTGAGGGGGCGGACGGCTACACCTTC
.	.	TRBV6-5	TRBJ2-3	CASSTGTDTQYF	TGTGCCAGCAGTACAGGCACAGATACGCAGTATTTT
.	few	TRBV2	TRBJ1-1	CASKTGRNTEAFF	TGTGCCAGCAAGACCGGGAGGAACACTGAAGCTTTCTTT
.	.	TRBV5-1	TRBJ2-1	CASSGGLTRGEQFF	TGCGCCAGCAGCGGGGGCCTAACACGAGGTGAGCAGTTCTTC
.	.	TRBV19	TRBJ1-1	CASIGLNTEAFF	TGTGCCAGTATTGGCTTGAACACTGAAGCTTTCTTT
.	.	TRBV6-1	TRBJ2-7	CASSAGQGLSLSYEQYF	TGTGCCAGCAGTGCGGGTCAGGGCTTGTCCCTCAGCTACGAGCAGTACTTC
.	.	TRBV3-1/TRBV3-2	TRBJ1-2	CASSQVNYGYTF	TGTGCCAGCAGCCAAGTAAACTATGGCTACACCTTC
TRBD1	.	TRBV6-5	TRBJ2-5	CASSRMTGYQETQYF	TGTGCCAGCAGCCGGATGACAGGGTATCAAGAGACCCAGTACTTC
.	once	TRBV2	TRBJ2-5	CASSAREETQYF	TGTGCCAGCAGTGCAAGGGAAGAGACCCAGTACTTC